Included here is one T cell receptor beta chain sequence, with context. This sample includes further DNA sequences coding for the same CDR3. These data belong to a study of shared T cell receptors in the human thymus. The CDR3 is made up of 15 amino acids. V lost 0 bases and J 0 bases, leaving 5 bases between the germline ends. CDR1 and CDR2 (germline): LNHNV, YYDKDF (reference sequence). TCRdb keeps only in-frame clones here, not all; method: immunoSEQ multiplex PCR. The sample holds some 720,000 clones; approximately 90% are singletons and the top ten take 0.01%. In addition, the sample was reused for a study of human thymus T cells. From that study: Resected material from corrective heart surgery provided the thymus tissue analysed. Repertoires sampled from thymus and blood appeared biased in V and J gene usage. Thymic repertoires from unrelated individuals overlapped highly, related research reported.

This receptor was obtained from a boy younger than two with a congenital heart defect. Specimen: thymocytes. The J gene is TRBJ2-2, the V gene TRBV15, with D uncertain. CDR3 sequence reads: CATSRDRTNTGELFF. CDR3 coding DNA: TGTGCCACCAGCAGAGATAGAACGAACACCGGGGAGCTGTTTTTT.